One and the same sample provided the 8 T cell receptor beta chains below, sequenced in a study of CD8 T cells in ankylosing spondylitis. TCRdb processed the 5' RACE reads anew with MiXCR; each CDR3 protein has one entry. The table lists around 100,000 distinct CDR3 sequences, 24% of them singletons. The sequenced sample consisted of synovial fluid, either unsorted or a sorted T cell fraction (not recorded which). The receptors were gathered from a male donor with ankylosing spondylitis.

The V gene is TRBV27, the J gene TRBJ2-1; D is possibly TRBD1 or TRBD2 (6 bases each). The V gene's germline CDR1 is MNHEY and CDR2 SMNVEV (reference sequence). CDR3 size: 14 residues. V was pared by 3 bases and J by 8 bases, with 14 bases between. The chain's CDR3 is CASSFRGPPYEQFF. CDR3 DNA sequence: TGTGCCAGCAGTTTCCGGGGGCCGCCGTATGAGCAGTTCTTC.

This CDR3 reads CASSPGTAYEQYF. The CDR3 DNA sequence: TGCGCCAGCAGCCCAGGGACGGCATACGAGCAGTACTTC. The J gene is TRBJ2-7, the V gene TRBV5-1; D is possibly TRBD1 or TRBD2 (5 bases each). This CDR3 has 13 residues. Germline CDR1 SGHRS, CDR2 YFSETQ. Trimming left V 4 bases short and J 4 bases short, with 12 bases between.

This chain connects TRBV6-5 to TRBJ2-1; tentatively, D is TRBD1 or TRBD2 (5 bases each). Germline assignment: CDR1 MNHEY and CDR2 SVGAGI. This CDR3 is 14 amino acids long. Trimming cost V 4 bases and J 0 bases, with 7 bases left between them. The CDR3 bases are TGTGCCAGCAGTTTGGGACCCTCCTACAATGAGCAGTTCTTC. Its translation is CASSLGPSYNEQFF.

This chain uses TRBV20-1 with TRBJ2-1; D is unresolved. Germline CDR1 and CDR2: DFQATT and SNEGSKA (reference sequence). V lost 0 bases and J 4 bases, leaving 7 bases between the germline ends. The CDR3 contains 13 residues. The CDR3 DNA is TGCAGTGCTAGAGACGGATGGTACAATGAGCAGTTCTTC. It encodes CSARDGWYNEQFF.

The rearrangement joins TRBV29-1 to TRBJ2-3; the match to TRBD2 covers 9 bases. J was trimmed by 4 bases and V by 3 bases; bases with no gene match: 8. From germline, CDR1 is SQVTM and CDR2 ANQGSEA. This CDR3 comprises 15 residues. The CDR3 spells CSVDGREGLSDTQYF. CDR3 nucleotide sequence: TGCAGCGTTGATGGGCGGGAGGGCCTCTCAGATACGCAGTATTTT.

This sequence joins TRBV24-1 and TRBJ2-3; 11 bases line up with TRBD2. Germline V gene data show CDR1 as KGHDR and CDR2 as SFDVKD. The CDR3 length is 18 residues. V lost 4 bases and J lost 2; bases outside the gene matches: 10. CDR3 nucleotide sequence: TGTGCCACCAGTGAACTAGGGACTAGCGGCCATTCCACAGATACGCAGTATTTT. This encodes CATSELGTSGHSTDTQYF.

Of note for this clonotype: A clone one base away is much larger, so this may be a read error. V gene TRBV11-2 combines with J gene TRBJ2-1; 8 bases map to TRBD2. CDR3 length equals 14 residues. The germline CDR1 and CDR2 sequences are SGHAT and FQNNGV. V was pared by 5 bases and J by 3 bases, with 3 bases of the junction left unmatched. DNA of the CDR3: TGTGCCAGCAGCATAGCGGGAATCTACAATGAGCAGTTCTTC. The encoded protein is CASSIAGIYNEQFF.

Many counts were recorded for this clonotype. This sequence joins TRBV27 and TRBJ1-1; TRBD1 might be the D (5 bases). Between the trimmed V and J ends, which lost 4 bases and 4 bases, there was a span of 13 bases. The CDR3 consists of 14 residues. Germline values: CDR1 MNHEY, CDR2 SMNVEV (reference sequence). The CDR3 DNA follows: TGTGCCAGCAGTTCACTTTTGGGGACCACTGAAGCTTTCTTT. Its protein is CASSSLLGTTEAFF.